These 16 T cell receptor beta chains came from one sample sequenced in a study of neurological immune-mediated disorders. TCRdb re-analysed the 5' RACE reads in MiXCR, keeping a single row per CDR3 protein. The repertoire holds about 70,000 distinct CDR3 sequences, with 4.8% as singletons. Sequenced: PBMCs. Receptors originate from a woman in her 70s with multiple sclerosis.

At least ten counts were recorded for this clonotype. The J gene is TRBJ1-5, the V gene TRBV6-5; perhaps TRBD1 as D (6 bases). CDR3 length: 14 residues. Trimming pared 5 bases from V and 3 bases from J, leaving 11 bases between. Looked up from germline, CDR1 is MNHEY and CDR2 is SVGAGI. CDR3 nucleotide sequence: TGTGCCAGCAGTCCCAGGACAGTCAATCAGCCCCAGCATTTT. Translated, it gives CASSPRTVNQPQHF.

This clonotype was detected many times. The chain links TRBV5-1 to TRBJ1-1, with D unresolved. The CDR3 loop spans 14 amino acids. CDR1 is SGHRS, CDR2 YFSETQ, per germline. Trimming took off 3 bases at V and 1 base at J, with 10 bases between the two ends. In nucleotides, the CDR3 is TGCGCCAGCAGCTCCACTTACCGGAACACTGAAGCTTTCTTT. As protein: CASSSTYRNTEAFF.

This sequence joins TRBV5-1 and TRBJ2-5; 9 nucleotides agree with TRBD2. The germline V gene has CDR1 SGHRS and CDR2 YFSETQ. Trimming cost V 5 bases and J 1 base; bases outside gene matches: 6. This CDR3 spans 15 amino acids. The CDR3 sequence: CASRENSGSQETQYF. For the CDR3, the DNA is TGCGCCAGCAGGGAGAATAGCGGGAGCCAAGAGACCCAGTACTTC.

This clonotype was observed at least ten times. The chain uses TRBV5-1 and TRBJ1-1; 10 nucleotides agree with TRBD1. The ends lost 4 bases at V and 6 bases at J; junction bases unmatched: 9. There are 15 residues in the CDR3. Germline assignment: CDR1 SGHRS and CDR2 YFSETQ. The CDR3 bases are TGCGCCAGCAGCATAACGGGACAGGGGATACCTGAAGCTTTCTTT. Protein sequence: CASSITGQGIPEAFF.

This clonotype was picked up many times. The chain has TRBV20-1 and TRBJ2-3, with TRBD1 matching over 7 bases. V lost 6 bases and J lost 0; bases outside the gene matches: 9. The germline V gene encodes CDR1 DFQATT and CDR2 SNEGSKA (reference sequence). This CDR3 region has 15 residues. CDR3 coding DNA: TGCAGTGCCCATCCGGACAGGTCGAGCACAGATACGCAGTATTTT. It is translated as CSAHPDRSSTDTQYF.

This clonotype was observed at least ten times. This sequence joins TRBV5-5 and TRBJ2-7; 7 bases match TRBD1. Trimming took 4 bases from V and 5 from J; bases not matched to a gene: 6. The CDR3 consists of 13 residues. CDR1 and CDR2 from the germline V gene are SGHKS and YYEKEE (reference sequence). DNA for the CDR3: TGTGCCAGCAGCCGACACGGGACAGACGAGCAGTACTTC. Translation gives CASSRHGTDEQYF.

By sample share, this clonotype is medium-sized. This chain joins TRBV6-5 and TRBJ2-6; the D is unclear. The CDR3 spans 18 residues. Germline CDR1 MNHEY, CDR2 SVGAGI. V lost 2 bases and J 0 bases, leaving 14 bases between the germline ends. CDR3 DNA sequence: TGTGCCAGCAGTTACGGGCTAGGTCCCCGCTCTGGGGCCAACGTCCTGACTTTC. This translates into CASSYGLGPRSGANVLTF.

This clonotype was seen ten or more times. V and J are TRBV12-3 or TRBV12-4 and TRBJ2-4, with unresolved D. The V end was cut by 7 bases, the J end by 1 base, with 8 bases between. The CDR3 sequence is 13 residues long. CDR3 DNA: TGTGCCAGCAAGAAAGGGGCCAAAAACATTCAGTACTTC. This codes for CASKKGAKNIQYF.

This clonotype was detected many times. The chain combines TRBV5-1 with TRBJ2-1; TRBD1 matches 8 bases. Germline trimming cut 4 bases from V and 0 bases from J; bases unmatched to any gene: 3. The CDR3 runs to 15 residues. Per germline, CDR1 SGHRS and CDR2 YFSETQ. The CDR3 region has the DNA TGCGCCAGCAGCCCCACAGGGGGCTCCTACAATGAGCAGTTCTTC. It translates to CASSPTGGSYNEQFF.

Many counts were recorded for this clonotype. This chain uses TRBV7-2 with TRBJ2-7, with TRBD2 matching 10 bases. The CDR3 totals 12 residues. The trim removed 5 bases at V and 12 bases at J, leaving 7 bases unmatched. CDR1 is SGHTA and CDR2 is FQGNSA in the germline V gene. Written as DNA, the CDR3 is TGTGCCAGCAGCACGGGACTAGCGTTTCGGTACTTC. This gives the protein CASSTGLAFRYF.

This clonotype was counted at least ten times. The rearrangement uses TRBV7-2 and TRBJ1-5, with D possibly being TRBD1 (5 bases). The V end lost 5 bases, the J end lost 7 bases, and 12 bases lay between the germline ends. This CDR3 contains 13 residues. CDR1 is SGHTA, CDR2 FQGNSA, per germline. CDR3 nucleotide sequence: TGTGCCAGCAGCCCATGGGGGGGGCAGCCCCAGCATTTT. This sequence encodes CASSPWGGQPQHF. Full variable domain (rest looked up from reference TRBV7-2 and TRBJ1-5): GAGVSQSPSNKVTEKGKDVELRCDPISGHTALYWYRQSLGQGLEFLIYFQGNSAPDKSGLPSDRFSAERTGGSVSTLTIQRTQQEDSAVYLCASSPWGGQPQHFGDGTRLSIL.

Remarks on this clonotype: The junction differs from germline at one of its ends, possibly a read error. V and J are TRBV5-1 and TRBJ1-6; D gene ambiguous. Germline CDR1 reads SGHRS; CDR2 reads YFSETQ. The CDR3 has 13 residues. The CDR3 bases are TGCGCCAGCAGCCGAATCGGTAATTCACCCCTCAACTTT. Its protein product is CASSRIGNSPLNF.

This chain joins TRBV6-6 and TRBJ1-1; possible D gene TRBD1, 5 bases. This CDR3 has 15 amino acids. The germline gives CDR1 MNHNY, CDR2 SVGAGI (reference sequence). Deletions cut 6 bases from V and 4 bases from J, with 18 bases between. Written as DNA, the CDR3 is TGTGCCAGCAGCCGACCGCGGGACCTGGGCACTGAAGCTTTCTTT. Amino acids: CASSRPRDLGTEAFF.

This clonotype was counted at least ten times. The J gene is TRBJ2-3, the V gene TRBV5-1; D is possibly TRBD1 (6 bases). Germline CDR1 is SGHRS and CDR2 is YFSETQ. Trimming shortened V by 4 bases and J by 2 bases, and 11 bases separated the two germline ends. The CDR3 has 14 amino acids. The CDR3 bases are TGCGCCAGCAGCCCCCGGGACAACACAGATACGCAGTATTTT. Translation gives CASSPRDNTDTQYF. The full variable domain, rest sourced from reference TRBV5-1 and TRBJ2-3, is KAGVTQTPRYLIKTRGQQVTLSCSPISGHRSVSWYQQTPGQGLQFLFEYFSETQRNKGNFPGRFSGRQFSNSRSEMNVSTLELGDSALYLCASSPRDNTDTQYFGPGTRLTVL.

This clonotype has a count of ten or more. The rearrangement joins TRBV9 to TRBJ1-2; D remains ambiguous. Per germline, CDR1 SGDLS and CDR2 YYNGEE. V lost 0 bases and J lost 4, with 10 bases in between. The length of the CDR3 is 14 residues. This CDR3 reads CASSVAGGTYGYTF. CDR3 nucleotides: TGTGCCAGCAGCGTAGCCGGAGGTACCTATGGCTACACCTTC.

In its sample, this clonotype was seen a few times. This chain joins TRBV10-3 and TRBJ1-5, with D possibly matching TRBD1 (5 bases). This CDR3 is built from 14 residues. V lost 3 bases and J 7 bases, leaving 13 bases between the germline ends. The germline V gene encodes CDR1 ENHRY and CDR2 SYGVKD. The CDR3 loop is CAISDGTQGQPQHF. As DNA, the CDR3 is TGTGCCATCAGTGATGGGACCCAGGGCCAGCCCCAGCATTTT.